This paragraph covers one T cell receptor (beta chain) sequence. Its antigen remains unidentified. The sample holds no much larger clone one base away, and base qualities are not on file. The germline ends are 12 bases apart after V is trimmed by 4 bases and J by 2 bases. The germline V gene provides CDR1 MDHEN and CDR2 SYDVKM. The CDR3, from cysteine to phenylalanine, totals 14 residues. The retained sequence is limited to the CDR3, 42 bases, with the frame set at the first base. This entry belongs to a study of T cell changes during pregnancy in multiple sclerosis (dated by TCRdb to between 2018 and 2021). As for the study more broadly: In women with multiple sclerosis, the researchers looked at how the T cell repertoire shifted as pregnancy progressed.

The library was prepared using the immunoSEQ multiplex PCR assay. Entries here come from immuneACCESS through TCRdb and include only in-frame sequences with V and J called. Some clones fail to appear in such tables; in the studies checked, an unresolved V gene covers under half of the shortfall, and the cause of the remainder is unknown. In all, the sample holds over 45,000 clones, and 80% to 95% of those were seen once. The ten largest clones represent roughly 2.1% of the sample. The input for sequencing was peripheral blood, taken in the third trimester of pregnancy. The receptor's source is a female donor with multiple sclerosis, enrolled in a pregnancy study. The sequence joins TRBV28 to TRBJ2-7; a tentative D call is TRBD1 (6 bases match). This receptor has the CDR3 CASSSLDSPYEQYF. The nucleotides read TGTGCCAGCAGTTCCCTGGACAGCCCCTACGAGCAGTACTTC.